This T cell receptor (beta chain) was captured by sequencing in a study of cytomegalovirus exposure and HLA in healthy donors. The study's findings and limits: Later analysis identified a missense DCLRE1C variant that was linked to TCR beta V- and J-gene trimming. Available immune exposure information covered CMV serostatus only. Earlier analysis yielded a pattern in which most TCR beta V segments were productive about 90% or about 30% of the time.

This clone appeared once. Its antigen is undetermined. This CDR3 region has 15 residues. V lost 5 bases to trimming and J lost 3 bases; unmatched junction nucleotides: 10. Germline loops: CDR1 SGHNT, CDR2 YENEEA. 13 Jbeta primers and 60 Vbeta primers were used for the PCR. Sequenced by immunoSEQ multiplex PCR; TCRdb stores in-frame clones only, minus some. Seen here are under 300,000 clones, about nine tenths observed once, and the top ten hold around 3.7%. The rearrangement links TRBV11-3 to TRBJ2-7, with 7 bases matching TRBD2. The sample consisted of PBMCs. The TCR comes from a man aged 35 to 55 in good health and CMV-seropositive. As DNA, the CDR3 is TGTGCCAGCAGCCCCCAGGCGGGAGATCGCTACGAGCAGTACTTC. Translated: CASSPQAGDRYEQYF.